The clone carrying this T cell receptor (beta chain) was recorded a few times. The TCRbeta library was prepared with unique molecular identifiers. Using its own MiXCR run on the PCR reads, TCRdb lists one record per CDR3 protein. Among over 550,000 distinct CDR3 sequences listed, under 12% were seen once. CDR1 is SGHAT and CDR2 is FQNNGV in the germline V gene. The CDR3 consists of 15 residues. The germline V and J ends were trimmed by 0 bases and 2 bases, with 8 bases remaining between them. The sample comes from a study of T-cell reconstitution after alpha-beta-depleted transplantation in children. This sample comprised PBMCs from the stem cell graft donor, obtained from the stem cell graft. The chain uses TRBV11-2 and TRBJ2-1; weak D call: TRBD1 (6 bases). The receptor was isolated from a human donor who donated a stem cell graft to a child with acute myeloid leukemia. CDR3 sequence: CASSLEQGPYNEQFF. The CDR3 DNA reads TGTGCCAGCAGCTTAGAACAGGGTCCCTACAATGAGCAGTTCTTC.